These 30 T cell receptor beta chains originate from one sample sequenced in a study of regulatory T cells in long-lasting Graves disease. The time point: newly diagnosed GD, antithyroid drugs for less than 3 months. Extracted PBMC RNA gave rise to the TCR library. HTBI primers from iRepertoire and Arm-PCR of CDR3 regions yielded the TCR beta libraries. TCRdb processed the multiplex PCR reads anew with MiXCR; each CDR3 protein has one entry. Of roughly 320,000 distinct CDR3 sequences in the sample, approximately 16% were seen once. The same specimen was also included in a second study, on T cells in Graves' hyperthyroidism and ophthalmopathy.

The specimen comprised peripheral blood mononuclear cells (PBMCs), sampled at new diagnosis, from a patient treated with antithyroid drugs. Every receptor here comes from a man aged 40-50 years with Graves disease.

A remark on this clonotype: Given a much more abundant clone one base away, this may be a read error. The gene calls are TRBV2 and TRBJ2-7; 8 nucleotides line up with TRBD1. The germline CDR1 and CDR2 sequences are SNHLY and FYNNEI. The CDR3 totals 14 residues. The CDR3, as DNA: TGTGCCGGCAGCCCGAACAGGGGGGACTACGAGCAGTACTTC. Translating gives CAGSPNRGDYEQYF. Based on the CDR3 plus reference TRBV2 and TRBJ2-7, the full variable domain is EPEVTQTPSHQVTQMGQEVILRCVPISNHLYFYWYRQILGQKVEFLVSFYNNEISEKSEIFDDQFSVERPDGSNFTLKIRSTKLEDSAMYFCAGSPNRGDYEQYFGPGTRLTVT.

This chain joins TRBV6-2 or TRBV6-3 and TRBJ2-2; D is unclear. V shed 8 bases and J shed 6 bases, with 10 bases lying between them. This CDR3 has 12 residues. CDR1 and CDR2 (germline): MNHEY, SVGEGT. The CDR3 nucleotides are TGTGCCAGCGATGATGACTCCGGGGAGCTGTTTTTT. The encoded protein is CASDDDSGELFF.

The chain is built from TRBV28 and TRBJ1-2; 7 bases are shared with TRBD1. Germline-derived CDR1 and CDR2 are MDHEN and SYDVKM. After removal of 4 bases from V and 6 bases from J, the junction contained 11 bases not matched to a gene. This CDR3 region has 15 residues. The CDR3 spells CASSSDSTGWNGYTF. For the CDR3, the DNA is TGTGCCAGCAGTTCAGACTCGACAGGGTGGAATGGCTACACCTTC.

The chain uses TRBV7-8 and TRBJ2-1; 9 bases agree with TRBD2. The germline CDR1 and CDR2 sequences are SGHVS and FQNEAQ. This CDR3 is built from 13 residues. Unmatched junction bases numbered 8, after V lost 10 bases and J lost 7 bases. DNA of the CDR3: TGTGCCACCGATGTAGCGGGAGTGAATGAGCAGTTCTTC. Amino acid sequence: CATDVAGVNEQFF. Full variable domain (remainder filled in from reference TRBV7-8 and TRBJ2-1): GAGVSQSPRYKVAKRGQDVALRCDPISGHVSLFWYQQALGQGPEFLTYFQNEAQLDKSGLPSDRFFAERPEGSVSTLKIQRTQQEDSAVYLCATDVAGVNEQFFGPGTRLTVL.

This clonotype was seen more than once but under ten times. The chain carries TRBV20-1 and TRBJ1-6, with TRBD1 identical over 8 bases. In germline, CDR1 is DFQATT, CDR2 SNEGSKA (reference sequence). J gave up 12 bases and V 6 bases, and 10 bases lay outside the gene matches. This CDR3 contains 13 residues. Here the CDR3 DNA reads TGCAGTGCCGGGAGACAGGGGAGAGAACCCCTCCACTTT. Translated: CSAGRQGREPLHF.

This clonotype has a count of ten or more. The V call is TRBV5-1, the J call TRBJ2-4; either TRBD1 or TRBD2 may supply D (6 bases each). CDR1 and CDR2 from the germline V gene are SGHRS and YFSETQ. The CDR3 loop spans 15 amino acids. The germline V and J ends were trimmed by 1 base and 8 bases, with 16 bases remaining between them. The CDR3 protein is CASSLRPGGQDIQYF. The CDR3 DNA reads TGCGCCAGCAGCTTGAGACCCGGGGGCCAAGACATTCAGTACTTC.

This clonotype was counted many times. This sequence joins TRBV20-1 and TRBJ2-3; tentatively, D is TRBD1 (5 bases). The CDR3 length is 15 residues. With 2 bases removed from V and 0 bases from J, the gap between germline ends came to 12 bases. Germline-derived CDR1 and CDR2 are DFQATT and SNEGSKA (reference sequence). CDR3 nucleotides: TGCAGTGCTAGATTCAGGGCAACTAGCACAGATACGCAGTATTTT. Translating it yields CSARFRATSTDTQYF.

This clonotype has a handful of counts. In DNA, the CDR3 is TGTGCCACCAGTGTAGCGGGGGGGCCATACAATGAGCAGTTCTTC. Its protein is CATSVAGGPYNEQFF. V is TRBV24-1 and J is TRBJ2-1; TRBD2 matches at 11 bases. The CDR3 has 15 residues. From germline, CDR1 is KGHDR and CDR2 SFDVKD. V lost 5 bases, J lost 4 bases, and 3 bases stayed unmatched.

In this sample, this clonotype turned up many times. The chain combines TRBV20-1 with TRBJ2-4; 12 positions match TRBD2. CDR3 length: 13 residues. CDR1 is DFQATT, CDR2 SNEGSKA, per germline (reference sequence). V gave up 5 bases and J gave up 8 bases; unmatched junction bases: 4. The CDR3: CSAGLAGIDIQYF. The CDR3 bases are TGCAGTGCTGGACTAGCGGGGATAGACATTCAGTACTTC.

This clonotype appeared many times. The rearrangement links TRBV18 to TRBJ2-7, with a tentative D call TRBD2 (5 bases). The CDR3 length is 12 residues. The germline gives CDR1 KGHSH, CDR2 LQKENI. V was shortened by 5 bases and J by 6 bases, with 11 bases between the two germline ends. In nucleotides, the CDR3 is TGTGCCAGCTCAACGGACTCGTCCGAGCAGTACTTC. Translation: CASSTDSSEQYF.

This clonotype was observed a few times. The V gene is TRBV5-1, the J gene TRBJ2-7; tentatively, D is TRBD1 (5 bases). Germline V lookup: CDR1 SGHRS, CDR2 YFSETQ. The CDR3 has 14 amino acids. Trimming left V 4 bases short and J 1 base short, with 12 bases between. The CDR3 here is CASSLQTVSYEQYF. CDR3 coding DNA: TGCGCCAGCAGCCTACAGACAGTATCCTACGAGCAGTACTTC.

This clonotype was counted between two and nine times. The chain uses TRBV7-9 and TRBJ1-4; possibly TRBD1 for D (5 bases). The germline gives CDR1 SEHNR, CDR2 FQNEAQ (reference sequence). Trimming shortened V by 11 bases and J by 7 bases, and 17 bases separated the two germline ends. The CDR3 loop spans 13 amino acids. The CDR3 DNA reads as TGTGCCGGTAGGGGCCGGGGAAGTGAAAAACTGTTTTTT. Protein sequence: CAGRGRGSEKLFF.

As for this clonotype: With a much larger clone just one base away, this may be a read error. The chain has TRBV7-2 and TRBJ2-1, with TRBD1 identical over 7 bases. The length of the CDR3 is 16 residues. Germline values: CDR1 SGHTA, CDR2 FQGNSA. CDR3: CASRTGATLRYNEQSF. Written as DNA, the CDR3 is TGTGCCAGCAGAACAGGGGCCACCTTAAGATACAATGAGCAGTCCTTC.

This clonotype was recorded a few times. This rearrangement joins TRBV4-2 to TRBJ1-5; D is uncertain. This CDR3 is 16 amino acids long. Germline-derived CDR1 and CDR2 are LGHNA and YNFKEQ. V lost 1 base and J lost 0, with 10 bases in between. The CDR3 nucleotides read TGTGCCAGCAGCCAAGGGTCCCAGTATAGCAATCAGCCCCAGCATTTT. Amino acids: CASSQGSQYSNQPQHF.

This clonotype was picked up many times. The CDR3 reads CASSDDRGGGDTQYF. The DNA of the CDR3 is TGTGCCAGCAGCGATGACAGGGGGGGAGGAGATACGCAGTATTTT. The rearrangement links TRBV4-2 to TRBJ2-3, with 9 nucleotides matching TRBD1. Germline lookup yields CDR1 LGHNA and CDR2 YNFKEQ. This CDR3 region has 15 residues. V dropped 5 bases and J dropped 5; count of bases not matched to a gene: 8.

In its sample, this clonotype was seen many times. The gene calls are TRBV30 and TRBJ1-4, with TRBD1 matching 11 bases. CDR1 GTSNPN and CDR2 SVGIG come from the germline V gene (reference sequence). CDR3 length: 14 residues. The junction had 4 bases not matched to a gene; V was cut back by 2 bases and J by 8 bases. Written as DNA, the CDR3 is TGTGCCTGGAGTCCGGGACAGGGGGGCGAAAAACTGTTTTTT. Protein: CAWSPGQGGEKLFF. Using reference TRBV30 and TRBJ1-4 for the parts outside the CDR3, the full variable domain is SQTIHQWPATLVQPVGSPLSLECTVEGTSNPNLYWYRQAAGRGLQLLFYSVGIGQISSEVPQNLSASRPQDRQFILSSKKLLLSDSGFYLCAWSPGQGGEKLFFGSGTQLSVL.

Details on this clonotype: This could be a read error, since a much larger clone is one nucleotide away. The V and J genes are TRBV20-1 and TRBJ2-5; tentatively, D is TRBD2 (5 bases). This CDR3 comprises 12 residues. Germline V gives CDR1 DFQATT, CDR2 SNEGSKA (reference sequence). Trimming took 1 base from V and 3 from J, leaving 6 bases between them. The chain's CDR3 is CSARGGEETQYF. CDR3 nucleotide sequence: TGCAGTGCTAGAGGGGGAGAAGAGACCCAGTACTTC.

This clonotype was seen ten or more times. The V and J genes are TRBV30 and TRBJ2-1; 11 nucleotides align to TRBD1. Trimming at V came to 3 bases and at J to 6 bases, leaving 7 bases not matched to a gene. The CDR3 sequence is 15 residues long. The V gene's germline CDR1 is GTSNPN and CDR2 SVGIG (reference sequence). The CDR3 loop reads CAWRKGDRGSNEQFF. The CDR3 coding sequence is TGTGCCTGGAGAAAGGGGGACAGGGGGAGCAATGAGCAGTTCTTC. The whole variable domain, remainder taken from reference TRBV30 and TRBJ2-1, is SQTIHQWPATLVQPVGSPLSLECTVEGTSNPNLYWYRQAAGRGLQLLFYSVGIGQISSEVPQNLSASRPQDRQFILSSKKLLLSDSGFYLCAWRKGDRGSNEQFFGPGTRLTVL.

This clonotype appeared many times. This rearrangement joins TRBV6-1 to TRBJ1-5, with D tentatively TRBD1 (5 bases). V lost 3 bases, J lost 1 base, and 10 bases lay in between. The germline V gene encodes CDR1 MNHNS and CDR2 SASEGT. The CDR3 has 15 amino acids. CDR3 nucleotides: TGTGCCAGCAGTGACGGACAACCCAGCAATCAGCCCCAGCATTTT. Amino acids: CASSDGQPSNQPQHF.

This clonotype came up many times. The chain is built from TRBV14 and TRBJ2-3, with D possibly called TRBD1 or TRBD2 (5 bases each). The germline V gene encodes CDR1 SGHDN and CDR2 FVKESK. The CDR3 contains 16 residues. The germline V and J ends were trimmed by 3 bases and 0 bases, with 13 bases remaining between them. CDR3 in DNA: TGTGCCAGCAGCCAGTTCGGGGACCCCAGCACAGATACGCAGTATTTT. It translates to CASSQFGDPSTDTQYF.

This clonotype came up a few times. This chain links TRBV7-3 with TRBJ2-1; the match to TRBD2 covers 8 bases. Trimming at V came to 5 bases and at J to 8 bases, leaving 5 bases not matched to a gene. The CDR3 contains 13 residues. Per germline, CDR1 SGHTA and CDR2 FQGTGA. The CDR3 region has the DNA TGTGCCAGCAGCCGGGGGGGCCGCGATGAGCAGTTCTTC. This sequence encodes CASSRGGRDEQFF.

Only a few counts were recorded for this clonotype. DNA for the CDR3: TGTGCCAGCTCACCACCCCAAGGAGGTCGGTCCTACGAGCAGTACTTC. Translation gives CASSPPQGGRSYEQYF. The chain couples TRBV18 to TRBJ2-7, with D maybe TRBD2 (5 bases). This CDR3 is built from 16 residues. Between the trimmed V and J ends, which lost 0 bases and 1 base, there was a span of 13 bases. CDR1 and CDR2 from the germline V gene are KGHSH and LQKENI.

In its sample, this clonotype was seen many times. The CDR3 loop reads CASCTGGQNTEAFF. Here the CDR3 DNA reads TGTGCCAGCTGTACAGGGGGCCAGAACACTGAAGCTTTCTTT. This chain uses TRBV6-2 or TRBV6-3 with TRBJ1-1; 9 bases line up with TRBD1. The length of the CDR3 is 14 residues. V lost 8 bases, J lost 1 base, and 5 bases stayed unmatched. CDR1 is MNHEY and CDR2 is SVGEGT in the germline V gene.

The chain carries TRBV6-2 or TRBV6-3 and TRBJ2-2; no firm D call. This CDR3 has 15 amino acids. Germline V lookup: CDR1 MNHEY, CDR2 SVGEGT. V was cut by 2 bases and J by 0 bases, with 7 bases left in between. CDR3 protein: CASSYRRTNTGELFF. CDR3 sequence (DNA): TGTGCCAGCAGTTACCGCCGAACGAACACCGGGGAGCTGTTTTTT.

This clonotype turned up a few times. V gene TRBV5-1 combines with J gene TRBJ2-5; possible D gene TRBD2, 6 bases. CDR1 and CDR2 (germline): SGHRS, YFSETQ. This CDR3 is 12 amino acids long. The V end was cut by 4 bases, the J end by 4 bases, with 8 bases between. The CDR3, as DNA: TGCGCCAGCAGCCGGGAGCCAGAGACCCAGTACTTC. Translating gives CASSREPETQYF.

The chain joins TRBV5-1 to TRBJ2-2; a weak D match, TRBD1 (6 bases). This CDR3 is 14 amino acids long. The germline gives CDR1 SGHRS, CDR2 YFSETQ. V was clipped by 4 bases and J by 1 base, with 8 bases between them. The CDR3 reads CASSMDRNTGELFF. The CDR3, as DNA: TGCGCCAGCAGCATGGACAGGAACACCGGGGAGCTGTTTTTT.

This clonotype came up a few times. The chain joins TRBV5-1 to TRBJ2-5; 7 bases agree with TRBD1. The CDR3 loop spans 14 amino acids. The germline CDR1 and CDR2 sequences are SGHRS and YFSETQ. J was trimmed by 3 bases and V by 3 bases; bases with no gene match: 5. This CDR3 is CASSSIGTEETQYF. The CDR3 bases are TGCGCCAGCAGCTCCATCGGGACAGAAGAGACCCAGTACTTC.

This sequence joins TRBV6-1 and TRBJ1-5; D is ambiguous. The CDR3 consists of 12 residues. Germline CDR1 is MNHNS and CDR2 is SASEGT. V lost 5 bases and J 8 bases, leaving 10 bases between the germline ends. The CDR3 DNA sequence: TGTGCCAGCAGTCCCACTGGCGAGCCCCAGCATTTT. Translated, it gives CASSPTGEPQHF.

CDR3 DNA: TGCGCCAGCAGCTTGATGGATTCGGGCGGAGAGACCCAGTACTTC. Its protein product is CASSLMDSGGETQYF. The chain has TRBV5-1 and TRBJ2-5; D is unresolved. V lost 1 base to trimming and J lost 4 bases, with 14 bases between them. Germline loops: CDR1 SGHRS, CDR2 YFSETQ. The CDR3 sequence is 15 residues long.

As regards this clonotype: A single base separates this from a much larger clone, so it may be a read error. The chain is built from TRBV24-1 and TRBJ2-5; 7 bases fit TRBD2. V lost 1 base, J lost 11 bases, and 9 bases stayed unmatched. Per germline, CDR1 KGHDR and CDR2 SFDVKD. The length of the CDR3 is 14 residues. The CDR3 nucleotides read TGTGCCACCAGTGATTTTCAAAACGGGCGGGAGCAGTACTTC. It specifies CATSDFQNGREQYF.